Shown below are 28 T cell receptor beta chains from a single sample sequenced in a study of long-term antiretroviral therapy in people with HIV. The authors ran the immunoSEQ assay, v3.0, at survey level. Clones were read by immunoSEQ multiplex PCR, and TCRdb kept only the in-frame ones, dropping some. The sample carries tens of thousands of clones, around 78% recorded once. Sequencing was performed on unsorted PBMCs, taken 3.1 years after starting antiretroviral therapy. The receptors come from a woman aged 45 to 65 with HIV.

This clone counts as medium-sized. This chain joins TRBV7-8 and TRBJ2-2; D may be TRBD1 (5 bases). Trimming left V 10 bases short and J 5 bases short, with 23 bases between. This CDR3 comprises 16 residues. Germline-derived CDR1 and CDR2 are SGHVS and FQNEAQ. CDR3 amino acids: CAIIPPPPPGTGELFF. The CDR3 nucleotides read TGTGCCATCATACCACCGCCACCCCCAGGGACCGGGGAGCTGTTTTTT.

The chain carries TRBV5-6 and TRBJ2-7, with 12 nucleotides matching TRBD2. This CDR3 has 14 residues. Germline V gene data show CDR1 as SGHDT and CDR2 as YYEEEE. Trimming took 6 bases from V and 3 from J; bases not matched to a gene: 4. This CDR3 reads CASITSGGLYEQYF. In nucleotides, the CDR3 is TGTGCCAGCATTACTAGCGGGGGGCTCTACGAGCAGTACTTC.

This clone was seen once. This chain links TRBV6-5 with TRBJ2-1, with 11 positions matching TRBD1. The length of the CDR3 is 15 residues. Germline CDR1 is MNHEY and CDR2 is SVGAGI. The ends lost 6 bases at V and 4 bases at J; junction bases unmatched: 5. CDR3 amino acids: CASSRDRGSYNEQFF. Written as DNA, the CDR3 is TGTGCCAGCAGCCGGGACAGGGGGTCTTACAATGAGCAGTTCTTC.

This clone came up a few times. V and J are TRBV4-2 and TRBJ1-5; the match to TRBD1 covers 8 bases. The CDR3 loop spans 15 amino acids. The ends lost 1 base at V and 6 bases at J; junction bases unmatched: 5. CDR1 is LGHNA, CDR2 YNFKEQ, per germline. The CDR3 region is CASSQGRTGPQPQHF. The DNA for the CDR3 is TGTGCCAGCAGCCAAGGTCGGACAGGGCCTCAGCCCCAGCATTTT.

This sequence joins TRBV10-3 and TRBJ2-5; the D call may be TRBD1 or TRBD2 (5 bases each). Trimming removed 6 bases at V and 5 bases at J, with 19 bases between. There are 15 residues in the CDR3. Per the germline V gene, CDR1 is ENHRY and CDR2 is SYGVKD. CDR3 in amino acids: CAISRDRHPTETQYF. CDR3 in DNA: TGTGCCATCAGCCGGGACCGCCACCCTACGGAGACCCAGTACTTC.

The chain combines TRBV14 with TRBJ1-1, with a tentative D call TRBD1 (6 bases). The germline gives CDR1 SGHDN, CDR2 FVKESK. V was trimmed by 1 base and J by 3 bases, leaving 9 bases between them. The CDR3 contains 14 residues. CDR3 DNA: TGTGCCAGCAGCCAAGGGGGGGCATACACTGAAGCTTTCTTT. This encodes CASSQGGAYTEAFF.

The table lists this clone with a few counts. The genes are TRBV19 and TRBJ2-7, with D perhaps TRBD1 (5 bases). This CDR3 contains 14 residues. Per the germline V gene, CDR1 is LNHDA and CDR2 is SQIVND (reference sequence). The germline V and J ends were trimmed by 1 base and 5 bases, with 12 bases remaining between them. The CDR3 spells CASSIGAGIDEQYF. The CDR3 bases are TGTGCCAGTAGTATAGGCGCAGGGATAGACGAGCAGTACTTC.

V is TRBV10-2 and J is TRBJ1-5; tentative D call: TRBD1 (5 bases). Trimming pared 2 bases from V and 4 bases from J, leaving 12 bases between. CDR3 length: 15 amino acids. Germline V gene sequence: CDR1 WSHSY, CDR2 SAAADI. DNA of the CDR3: TGCGCCAGCAGTGAGGAAGGGGCTCGTAATCAGCCCCAGCATTTT. The encoded protein is CASSEEGARNQPQHF.

The V and J genes are TRBV25-1 and TRBJ2-5; 9 nucleotides align to TRBD1. This CDR3 has 15 amino acids. Germline V gene sequence: CDR1 MGHDK, CDR2 SYGVNS. The ends lost 4 bases at V and 3 bases at J; junction bases unmatched: 6. The CDR3 region is CASSGGGTGKETQYF. Here the CDR3 DNA reads TGTGCCAGCAGTGGGGGAGGGACAGGGAAAGAGACCCAGTACTTC.

This chain uses TRBV10-2 with TRBJ2-7; D remains unclear. The CDR3 loop spans 12 amino acids. The V end lost 6 bases, the J end lost 7 bases, and 13 bases lay between the germline ends. The germline V gene encodes CDR1 WSHSY and CDR2 SAAADI. The CDR3 DNA is TGCGCCAGCAGCCTAGGCCCCCTGGAGCAGTACTTC. Protein product: CASSLGPLEQYF.

J is TRBJ1-5 and V is TRBV19, with D unresolved. The V and J ends lost 1 base and 1 base respectively, with 11 bases between them. The CDR3 is 16 amino acids. Germline CDR1 and CDR2: LNHDA and SQIVND (reference sequence). The CDR3: CASSIGILVSNQPQHF. As DNA, the CDR3 is TGTGCCAGTAGTATAGGTATTTTAGTCAGCAATCAGCCCCAGCATTTT.

This chain joins TRBV29-1 and TRBJ2-6; 7 bases are a match to TRBD1. This CDR3 contains 15 residues. Germline CDR1 is SQVTM and CDR2 is ANQGSEA. V shed 1 base and J 3 bases; nucleotides not matched to a gene: 3. CDR3 residues: CSVEATGVGANVLTF. CDR3 coding DNA: TGCAGCGTTGAAGCCACAGGGGTTGGGGCCAACGTCCTGACTTTC.

The chain combines TRBV19 with TRBJ2-7; 8 nucleotides align to TRBD1. Germline V CDR1 and CDR2: LNHDA, SQIVND (reference sequence). The trim removed 10 bases at V and 6 bases at J, leaving 8 bases unmatched. The CDR3 is 12 amino acids. CDR3 loop: CAKRTGSGEQYF. The CDR3 nucleotides are TGTGCCAAGCGGACAGGGTCCGGCGAGCAGTACTTC.

As for this clone: It is likely a read error: a sequence one base away is far more abundant. The identical CDR3 is also encoded by other nucleotide sequences in the sample. This chain connects TRBV5-1 to TRBJ2-7, with 12 bases that match TRBD1. There are 14 residues in the CDR3. Per germline, CDR1 SGHRS and CDR2 YFSETQ. Trimming at V came to 5 bases and at J to 4 bases, leaving 4 bases not matched to a gene. CDR3 DNA sequence: TGCGCCAGCAGACCGGGACAGGGGGCGTACGAGCAGTACTTC. It yields the protein CASRPGQGAYEQYF.

The chain combines TRBV20-1 with TRBJ2-7; tentative D call: TRBD1 (6 bases). The germline V and J ends were trimmed by 6 bases and 5 bases, with 11 bases remaining between them. CDR3 size: 11 residues. The germline V gene has CDR1 DFQATT and CDR2 SNEGSKA (reference sequence). CDR3 DNA: TGCAGTGCCACCGGGACACACGAGCAGTACTTC. This translates into CSATGTHEQYF.

The genes are TRBV7-3 and TRBJ2-5; 8 nucleotides agree with TRBD1. The CDR3 has 15 amino acids. The germline gives CDR1 SGHTA, CDR2 FQGTGA. Trimming took 1 base from V and 2 from J; bases not matched to a gene: 3. The DNA of the CDR3 is TGTGCCAGCAGCTTAAGGACAGGGAGTCAAGAGACCCAGTACTTC. Amino acids: CASSLRTGSQETQYF.

This chain connects TRBV6-5 to TRBJ1-1, with TRBD1 as a possible D gene (6 bases). CDR1 is MNHEY, CDR2 SVGAGI, per germline. V gave up 0 bases and J gave up 10 bases, with 18 bases separating them. This CDR3 has 15 amino acids. CDR3: CASSYSHGGPRSAFF. The CDR3 nucleotides read TGTGCCAGCAGTTACTCTCACGGGGGGCCCCGGTCAGCTTTCTTT.

The chain has TRBV4-1 and TRBJ2-3; D is perhaps TRBD2 (5 bases). The V end was cut by 0 bases, the J end by 1 base, with 14 bases between. The germline V gene has CDR1 MGHRA and CDR2 YSYEKL. The CDR3 contains 17 residues. Written as DNA, the CDR3 is TGCGCCAGCAGCCAAGATCCCGGGGTTGAGGGCACAGATACGCAGTATTTT. Translated: CASSQDPGVEGTDTQYF.

The CDR3 sequence: CASSAGRDIRTDTQYF. CDR3 nucleotides: TGTGCCAGTAGTGCGGGCCGGGACATTAGGACAGATACGCAGTATTTT. This sequence joins TRBV19 and TRBJ2-3; D is possibly TRBD1 (6 bases). The CDR3 runs 16 residues. Germline V CDR1 and CDR2: LNHDA, SQIVND (reference sequence). V lost 5 bases to trimming and J lost 3 bases, with 18 bases between them. Supplemented by reference TRBV19 and TRBJ2-3, the full variable domain reads DGGITQSPKYLFRKEGQNVTLSCEQNLNHDAMYWYRQDPGQGLRLIYYSQIVNDFQKGDIAEGYSVSREKKESFPLTVTSAQKNPTAFYLCASSAGRDIRTDTQYFGPGTRLTVL.

The V and J genes are TRBV29-1 and TRBJ1-4, with a possible D match to TRBD1 (5 bases). CDR3 length: 11 amino acids. V was cut by 4 bases and J by 7 bases, with 7 bases left in between. Germline lookup yields CDR1 SQVTM and CDR2 ANQGSEA. This CDR3 is CSVGGSEKLFF. CDR3 bases: TGCAGCGTTGGGGGGAGTGAAAAACTGTTTTTT.

The chain links TRBV5-1 to TRBJ2-2; 10 bases fit TRBD2. The CDR3 is 18 amino acids. V gave up 0 bases and J gave up 4 bases; unmatched junction bases: 9. Germline CDR1 and CDR2: SGHRS and YFSETQ. The CDR3 loop reads CASSLVAGGPRGTGELFF. The CDR3 nucleotides read TGCGCCAGCAGCTTGGTAGCGGGGGGCCCCCGCGGCACCGGGGAGCTGTTTTTT.

The chain employs TRBV15 and TRBJ1-1, with 12 bases identical to TRBD1. CDR1 and CDR2 from the germline V gene are LNHNV and YYDKDF (reference sequence). J gave up 5 bases and V 4 bases, and 8 bases lay outside the gene matches. This CDR3 contains 16 residues. The CDR3 reads CATSTTGQGANTEAFF. CDR3 DNA: TGTGCCACCAGCACCACGGGACAGGGGGCAAATACTGAAGCTTTCTTT.

This rearrangement joins TRBV6-1 to TRBJ1-2, with D possibly TRBD1 on 5 matching bases. V lost 6 bases, J lost 4 bases, and 15 bases lay in between. The CDR3 covers 14 residues. CDR1 MNHNS and CDR2 SASEGT come from the germline V gene. CDR3 DNA: TGTGCCAGCAGCCGGGACGTAGGAACCTATGGCTACACCTTC. Its translation is CASSRDVGTYGYTF.

The J gene is TRBJ1-6, the V gene TRBV11-2; D not resolved. Germline CDR1 and CDR2: SGHAT and FQNNGV. CDR3 length: 12 residues. V was trimmed by 1 base and J by 6 bases, leaving 1 base between them. The CDR3 nucleotides read TGTGCCAGCAGCTTAGTTAATTCACCCCTCCACTTT. It codes for CASSLVNSPLHF.

This clone was seen once. The chain is built from TRBV14 and TRBJ1-1, with D perhaps matching TRBD1 (5 bases). Germline CDR1 reads SGHDN; CDR2 reads FVKESK. The CDR3 extends over 13 amino acids. V was shortened by 4 bases and J by 1 base, with 7 bases between the two germline ends. In nucleotides, the CDR3 is TGTGCCAGCAGCCGTCAGGGGAACACTGAAGCTTTCTTT. Its translation: CASSRQGNTEAFF. The complete variable domain, with remaining parts taken from reference TRBV14 and TRBJ1-1, reads EAGVTQFPSHSVIEKGQTVTLRCDPISGHDNLYWYRRVMGKEIKFLLHFVKESKQDESGMPNNRFLAERTGGTYSTLKVQPAELEDSGVYFCASSRQGNTEAFFGQGTRLTVV.

The chain is built from TRBV7-2 and TRBJ2-3; D is uncertain. The CDR3 totals 15 residues. Trimming pared 0 bases from V and 0 bases from J, leaving 7 bases between. Germline V gene sequence: CDR1 SGHTA, CDR2 FQGNSA. The CDR3 nucleotides read TGTGCCAGCAGCTTAGCCGTCAGTAGCACAGATACGCAGTATTTT. Its translation: CASSLAVSSTDTQYF.

This sequence joins TRBV4-1 and TRBJ1-4; a weak D match, TRBD1 (5 bases). The CDR3 totals 18 residues. V lost 0 bases and J 8 bases, leaving 22 bases between the germline ends. Looked up from germline, CDR1 is MGHRA and CDR2 is YSYEKL. The CDR3 DNA sequence: TGCGCCAGCAGCCAAGAGCCCTTTTCGGCAGGGCTAGGAGAAAAACTGTTTTTT. This gives the protein CASSQEPFSAGLGEKLFF.

This sequence joins TRBV6-5 and TRBJ2-3, with no clear D. The V end was cut by 4 bases, the J end by 9 bases, with 14 bases between. The CDR3 covers 13 residues. Germline assignment: CDR1 MNHEY and CDR2 SVGAGI. CDR3 nucleotide sequence: TGTGCCAGCAGTTTCACTTCGGCGCACACGCAGTATTTT. Translating gives CASSFTSAHTQYF.